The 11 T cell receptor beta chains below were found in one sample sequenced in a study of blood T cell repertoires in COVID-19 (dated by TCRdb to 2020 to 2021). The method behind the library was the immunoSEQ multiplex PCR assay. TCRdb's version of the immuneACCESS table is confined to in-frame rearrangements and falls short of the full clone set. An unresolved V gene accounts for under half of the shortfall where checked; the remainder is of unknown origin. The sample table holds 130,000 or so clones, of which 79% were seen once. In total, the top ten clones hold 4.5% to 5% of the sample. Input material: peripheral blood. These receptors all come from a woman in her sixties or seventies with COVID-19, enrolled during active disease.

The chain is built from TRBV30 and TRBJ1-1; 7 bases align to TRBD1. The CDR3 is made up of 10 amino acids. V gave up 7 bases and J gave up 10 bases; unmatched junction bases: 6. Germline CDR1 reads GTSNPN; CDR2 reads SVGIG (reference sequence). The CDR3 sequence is CASDRAGAFF. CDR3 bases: TGTGCCTCCGACAGGGCGGGAGCTTTCTTT.

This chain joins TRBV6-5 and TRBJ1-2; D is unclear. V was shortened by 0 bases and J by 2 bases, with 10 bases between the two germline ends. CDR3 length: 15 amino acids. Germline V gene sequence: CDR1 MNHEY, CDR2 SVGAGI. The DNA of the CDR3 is TGTGCCAGCAGTTACTCGAAGCCGGAGAACTATGGCTACACCTTC. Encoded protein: CASSYSKPENYGYTF.

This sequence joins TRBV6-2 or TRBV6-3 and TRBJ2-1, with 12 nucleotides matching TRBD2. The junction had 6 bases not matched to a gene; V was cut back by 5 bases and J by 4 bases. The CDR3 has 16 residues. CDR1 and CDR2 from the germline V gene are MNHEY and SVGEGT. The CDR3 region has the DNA TGTGCCAGCAGTACCCGGACTAGCGGGACTTACAATGAGCAGTTCTTC. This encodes CASSTRTSGTYNEQFF.

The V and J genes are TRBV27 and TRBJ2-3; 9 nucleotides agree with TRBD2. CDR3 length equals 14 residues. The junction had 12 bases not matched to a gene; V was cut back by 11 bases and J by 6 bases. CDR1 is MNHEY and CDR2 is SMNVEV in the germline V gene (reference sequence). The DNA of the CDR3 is TGTGCCTCCTCGAGGAGCGGGGGGACCGATACGCAGTATTTT. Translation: CASSRSGGTDTQYF.

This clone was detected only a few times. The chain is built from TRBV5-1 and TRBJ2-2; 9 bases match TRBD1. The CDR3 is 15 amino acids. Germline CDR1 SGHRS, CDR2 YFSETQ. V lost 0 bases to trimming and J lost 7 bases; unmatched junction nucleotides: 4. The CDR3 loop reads CASSLAGTGNGELFF. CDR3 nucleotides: TGCGCCAGCAGCTTGGCCGGGACAGGGAACGGGGAGCTGTTTTTT.

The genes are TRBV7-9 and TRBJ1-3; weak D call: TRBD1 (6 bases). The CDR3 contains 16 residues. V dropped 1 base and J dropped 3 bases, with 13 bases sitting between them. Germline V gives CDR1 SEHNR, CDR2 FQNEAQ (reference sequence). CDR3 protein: CASSLEGQSFGNTIYF. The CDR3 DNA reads TGTGCCAGCAGCTTAGAGGGACAATCTTTTGGAAACACCATATATTTT.

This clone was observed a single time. The DNA for the CDR3 is TGTGCCTGGAGGGCCTCCCCCTATAATTCACCCCTCCACTTT. Its protein is CAWRASPYNSPLHF. The chain is built from TRBV30 and TRBJ1-6; unclear D gene. Germline lookup yields CDR1 GTSNPN and CDR2 SVGIG (reference sequence). This CDR3 spans 14 amino acids. V lost 3 bases to trimming and J lost 2 bases, with 8 bases between them.

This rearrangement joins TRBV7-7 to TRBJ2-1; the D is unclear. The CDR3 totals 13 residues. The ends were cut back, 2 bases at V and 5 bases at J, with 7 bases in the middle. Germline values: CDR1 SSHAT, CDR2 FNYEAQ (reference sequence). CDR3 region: CASSLTENNEQFF. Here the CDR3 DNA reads TGTGCCAGCAGCTTAACAGAAAACAATGAGCAGTTCTTC.

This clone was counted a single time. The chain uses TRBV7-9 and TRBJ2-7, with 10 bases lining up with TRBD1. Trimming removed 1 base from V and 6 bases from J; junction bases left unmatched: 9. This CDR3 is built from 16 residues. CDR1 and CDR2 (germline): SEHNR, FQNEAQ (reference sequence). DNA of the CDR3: TGTGCCAGCAGCTTAGTAGGGACAGGGGACCCCCGCGAGCAGTACTTC. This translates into CASSLVGTGDPREQYF.

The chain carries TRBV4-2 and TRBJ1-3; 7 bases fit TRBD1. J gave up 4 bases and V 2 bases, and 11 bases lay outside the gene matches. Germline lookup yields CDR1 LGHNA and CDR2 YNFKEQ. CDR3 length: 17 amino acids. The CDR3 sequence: CASSQRLTGVLGNTIYF. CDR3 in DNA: TGTGCCAGCAGCCAAAGGCTAACAGGGGTGCTAGGAAACACCATATATTTT.

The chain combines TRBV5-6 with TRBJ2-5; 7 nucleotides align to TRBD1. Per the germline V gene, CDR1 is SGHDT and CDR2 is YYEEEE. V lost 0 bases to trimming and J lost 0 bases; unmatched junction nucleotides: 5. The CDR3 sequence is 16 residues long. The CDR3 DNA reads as TGTGCCAGCAGCTTGGAGGGGACAGCCTACCAAGAGACCCAGTACTTC. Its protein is CASSLEGTAYQETQYF. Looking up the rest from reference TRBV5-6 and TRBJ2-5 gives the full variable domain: DAGVTQSPTHLIKTRGQQVTLRCSPKSGHDTVSWYQQALGQGPQFIFQYYEEEERQRGNFPDRFSGHQFPNYSSELNVNALLLGDSALYLCASSLEGTAYQETQYFGPGTRLLVL.